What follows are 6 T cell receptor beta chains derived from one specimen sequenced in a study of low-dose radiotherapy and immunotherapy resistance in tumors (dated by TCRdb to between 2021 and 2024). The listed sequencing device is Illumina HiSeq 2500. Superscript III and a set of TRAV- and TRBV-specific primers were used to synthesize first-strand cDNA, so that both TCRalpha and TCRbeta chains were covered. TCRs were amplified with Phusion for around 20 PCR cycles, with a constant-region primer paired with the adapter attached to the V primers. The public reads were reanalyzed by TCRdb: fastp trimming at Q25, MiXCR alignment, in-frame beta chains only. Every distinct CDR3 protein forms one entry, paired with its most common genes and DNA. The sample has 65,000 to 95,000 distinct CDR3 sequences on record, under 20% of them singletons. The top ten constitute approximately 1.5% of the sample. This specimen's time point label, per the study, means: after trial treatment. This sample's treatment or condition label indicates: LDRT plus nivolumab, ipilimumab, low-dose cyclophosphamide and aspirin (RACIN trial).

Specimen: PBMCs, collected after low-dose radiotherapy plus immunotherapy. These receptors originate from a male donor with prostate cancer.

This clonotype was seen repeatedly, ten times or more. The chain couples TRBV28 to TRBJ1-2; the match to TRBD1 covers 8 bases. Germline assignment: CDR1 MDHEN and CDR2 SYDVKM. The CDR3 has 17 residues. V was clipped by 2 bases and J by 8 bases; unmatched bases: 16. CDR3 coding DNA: TGTGCCAGCAGTTTAGACTACCTCACCGGGACAGGTCACGGCTACACCTTC. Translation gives CASSLDYLTGTGHGYTF.

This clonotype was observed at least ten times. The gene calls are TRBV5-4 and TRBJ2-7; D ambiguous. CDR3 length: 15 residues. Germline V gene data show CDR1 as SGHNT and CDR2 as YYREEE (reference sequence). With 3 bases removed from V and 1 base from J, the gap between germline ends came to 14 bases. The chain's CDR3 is CASSYFRSRSYEQYF. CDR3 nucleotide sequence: TGTGCCAGCAGCTACTTCCGGAGCCGGTCCTACGAGCAGTACTTC. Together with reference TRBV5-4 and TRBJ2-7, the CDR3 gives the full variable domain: ETGVTQSPTHLIKTRGQQVTLRCSSQSGHNTVSWYQQALGQGPQFIFQYYREEENGRGNFPPRFSGLQFPNYSSELNVNALELDDSALYLCASSYFRSRSYEQYFGPGTRLTVT.

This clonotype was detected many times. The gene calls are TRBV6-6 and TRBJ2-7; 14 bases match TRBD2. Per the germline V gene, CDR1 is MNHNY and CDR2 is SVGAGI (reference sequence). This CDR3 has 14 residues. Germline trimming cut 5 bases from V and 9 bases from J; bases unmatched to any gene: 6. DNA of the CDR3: TGTGCCAGCAGTCAAGGGACTAGCGGGGGCAGGCAGTACTTC. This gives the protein CASSQGTSGGRQYF.

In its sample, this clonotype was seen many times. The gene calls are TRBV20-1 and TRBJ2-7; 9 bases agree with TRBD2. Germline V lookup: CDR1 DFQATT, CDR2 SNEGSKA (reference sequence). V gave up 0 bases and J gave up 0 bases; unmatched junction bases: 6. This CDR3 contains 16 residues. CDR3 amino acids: CSARDGAGGNSYEQYF. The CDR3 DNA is TGCAGTGCTAGAGATGGAGCGGGAGGTAACTCCTACGAGCAGTACTTC.

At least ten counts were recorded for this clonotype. The CDR3 DNA reads as TGTGCCAGCAGTGAAGTGGACACCGGGGAGCTGTTTTTT. It translates to CASSEVDTGELFF. The chain recombines TRBV6-1 with TRBJ2-2, with D unclear. Per the germline V gene, CDR1 is MNHNS and CDR2 is SASEGT. There are 13 residues in the CDR3. V lost 1 base, J lost 3 bases, and 3 bases lay in between.

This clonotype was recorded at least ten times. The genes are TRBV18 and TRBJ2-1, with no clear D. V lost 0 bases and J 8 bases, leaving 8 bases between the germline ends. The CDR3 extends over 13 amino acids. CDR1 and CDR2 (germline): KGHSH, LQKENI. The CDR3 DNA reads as TGTGCCAGCTCACCACCCTCCCTCGATGAGCAGTTCTTC. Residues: CASSPPSLDEQFF.